This T cell receptor beta chain was recovered during a study of graft-versus-host responses after intestinal transplantation. Study-wide results and limits: Early declines in HvG clones that occurred post-transplant were associated with peak circulating GvH clone levels.

This table comes from immunoSEQ multiplex PCR, and its TCRdb copy is limited to in-frame clones, with some not included. The sample lists tens of thousands of clones, roughly 92% occurring once. The V and J ends lost 5 bases and 2 bases respectively, with 12 bases between them. The CDR3 is 14 residues long. Per the germline V gene, CDR1 is SGHDT and CDR2 is YYEEEE. To note about this clone: Its antigen is as yet unknown.

The sample was unstimulated CD4+ T cells sorted from spleen or lymph node cells, taken before intestinal transplant. The V gene is TRBV5-6, the J gene TRBJ2-3; TRBD2 is a possible D gene (6 bases). This sequence was found in a human donor who received an intestinal transplant. The CDR3 DNA follows: TGTGCCAGCAGTATGGGACTGACCACAGATACGCAGTATTTT. Encoded protein: CASSMGLTTDTQYF.